This T cell receptor (beta chain) stems from a study of shared clonotypes between healthy human individuals. Study conclusions and caveats: Relative to memory subsets, naive subsets generally showed larger estimated richness. Sorted-subset samples were not fully sequenced, rarefaction indicated.

Using approximately 200 ng DNA, roughly 33,000 T cell genomes, the sorted-subset replicate PCRs were run. TCRdb's copy holds only in-frame clones and misses some; the assay was immunoSEQ multiplex PCR. The sample lists approximately 600,000 clones; about 95% were seen once. The V gene's germline CDR1 is SNHLY and CDR2 FYNNEI. This CDR3 is built from 13 residues. Concerning this clone itself: No antigen is known for it.

Selected positively for CCR7 and CD45RO-negative, naive CD8 cells excluded terminally differentiated effector memory CD45RA+ cells. The sample consisted of naive CD8+ T cells sorted from blood. The V gene is TRBV2, the J gene TRBJ2-5; D remains ambiguous. The DNA end favors TRBJ2-7, so the J call may be wrong. This sequence was found in a woman aged 25 to 39 in good health. The CDR3 region has the DNA TGTGCCAGCAGTGATATGGTCACCTACGAGCAGTACTTC. Residues: CASSDMVTYEQYF.